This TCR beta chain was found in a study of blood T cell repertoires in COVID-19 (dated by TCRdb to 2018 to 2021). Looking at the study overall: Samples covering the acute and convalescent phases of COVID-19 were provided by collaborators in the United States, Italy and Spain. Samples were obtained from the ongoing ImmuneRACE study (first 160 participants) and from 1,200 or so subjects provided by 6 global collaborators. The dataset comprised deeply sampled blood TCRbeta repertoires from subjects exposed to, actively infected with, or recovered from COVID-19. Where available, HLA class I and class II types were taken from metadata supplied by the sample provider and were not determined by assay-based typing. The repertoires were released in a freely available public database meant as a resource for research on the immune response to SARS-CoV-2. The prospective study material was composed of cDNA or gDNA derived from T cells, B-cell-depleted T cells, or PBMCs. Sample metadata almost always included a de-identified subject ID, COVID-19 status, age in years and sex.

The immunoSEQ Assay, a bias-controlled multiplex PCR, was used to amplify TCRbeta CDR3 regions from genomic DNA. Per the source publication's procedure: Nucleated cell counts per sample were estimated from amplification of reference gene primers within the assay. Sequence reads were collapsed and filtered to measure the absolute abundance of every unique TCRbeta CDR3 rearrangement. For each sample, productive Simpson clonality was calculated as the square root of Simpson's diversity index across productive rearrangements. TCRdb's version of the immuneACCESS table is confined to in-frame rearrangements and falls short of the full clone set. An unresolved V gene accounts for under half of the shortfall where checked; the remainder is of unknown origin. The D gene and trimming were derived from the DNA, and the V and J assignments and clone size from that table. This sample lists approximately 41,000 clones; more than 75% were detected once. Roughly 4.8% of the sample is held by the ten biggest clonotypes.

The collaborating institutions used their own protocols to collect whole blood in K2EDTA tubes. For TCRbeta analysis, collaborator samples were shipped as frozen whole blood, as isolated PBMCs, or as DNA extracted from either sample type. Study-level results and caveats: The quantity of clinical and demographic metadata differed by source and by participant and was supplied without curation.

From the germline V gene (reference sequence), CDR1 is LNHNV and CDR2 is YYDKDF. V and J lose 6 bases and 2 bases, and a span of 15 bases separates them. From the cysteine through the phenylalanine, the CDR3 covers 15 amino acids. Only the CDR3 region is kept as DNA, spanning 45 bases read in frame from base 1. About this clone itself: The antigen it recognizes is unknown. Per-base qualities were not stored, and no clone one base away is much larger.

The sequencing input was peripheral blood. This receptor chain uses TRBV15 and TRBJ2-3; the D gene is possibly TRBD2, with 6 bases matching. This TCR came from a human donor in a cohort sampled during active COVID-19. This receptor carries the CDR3 CATRKGGDLTDTQYF. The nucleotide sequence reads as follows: TGTGCCACCAGGAAAGGCGGGGACCTCACAGATACGCAGTATTTT.